This T cell receptor (beta chain) was recorded in a study of blood T cell repertoires in COVID-19. The V end was cut by 5 bases, the J end by 1 base, with 8 bases between. The CDR3 is made up of 13 amino acids. CDR1 LNHDA and CDR2 SQIVND come from the germline V gene (reference sequence). The assay was immunoSEQ multiplex PCR, and TCRdb's table has in-frame clones only and misses some. The sample lists approximately 81,000 clones, roughly four fifths seen once, with over 7% in the top ten. This TCR was recovered from a human donor in a cohort sampled during active COVID-19. The sequenced material came from peripheral blood. V is TRBV19 and J is TRBJ1-1; D is ambiguous. CDR3 nucleotides: TGTGCCAGTAGTTTCCGGGGGAACACTGAAGCTTTCTTT. It is translated as CASSFRGNTEAFF.